This record covers a single TCR beta chain. Its antigen is as yet unknown. This specimen comes from a study of post-analysis software for immune sequencing data. Background on the study: Relapsing-remitting, secondary progressive and progressive-relapsing forms of multiple sclerosis all featured among disease courses. Study-wide points: Samples from one preparation batch, clustered by F measure, grouped strongly together. Controls had lower frequencies than patients of 4 or 5 TRBV segments, which included TRBV5-6, TRBV5-1 and TRBV20-1. Significantly lower normalized Chao1 diversity was seen in multiple sclerosis patients than in controls.

The CDR3 runs 14 residues. Trimming shortened V by 0 bases and J by 6 bases, and 12 bases separated the two germline ends. Per the germline V gene, CDR1 is LGHDT and CDR2 is YNNKEL (reference sequence). Unique molecular identifiers tagged the TCR beta cDNA libraries. Input amounts of 1 to 10 million T cells were used. These gave around 500,000 cDNA molecules, so each molecule approximated one T cell. TCRdb re-derived calls from the PCR reads in MiXCR, one entry per CDR3 protein. The sample has under 650,000 distinct CDR3 sequences, around 47% seen once. What was sequenced was blood. This rearrangement joins TRBV3-1 to TRBJ2-7; the D is unclear. The receptor's source is a girl under 18 with multiple sclerosis. The CDR3 coding sequence is TGTGCCAGCAGCCAAGATCCTGGGTGGCTCGAGCAGTACTTC. It encodes CASSQDPGWLEQYF.